The 10 T cell receptor beta chains below were found in one sample sequenced in a study of CD8 T cells in Susac syndrome. Random hexamers primed reverse transcription of about 0.5 to 1 ug RNA. One entry per CDR3 protein results from TCRdb running MiXCR on the immunoSEQ multiplex PCR reads. In the table there are approximately 180,000 distinct CDR3 sequences, roughly 90% of which are singletons. The sequencing input was CD4+ T cells from PBMCs. Source of these receptors: a human donor with Susac syndrome.

This chain uses TRBV25-1 with TRBJ2-5; the D is unclear. Germline loops: CDR1 MGHDK, CDR2 SYGVNS. V dropped 2 bases and J dropped 3 bases, with 4 bases sitting between them. The CDR3 runs to 12 residues. CDR3 residues: CASSEHKETQYF. CDR3 nucleotide sequence: TGTGCCAGCAGTGAACATAAAGAGACCCAGTACTTC.

The V and J genes are TRBV6-4 and TRBJ1-2; 9 bases agree with TRBD1. V trimming: 3 bases; J trimming: 7 bases; junction bases outside the gene matches: 9. Germline lookup yields CDR1 MRHNA and CDR2 SNTAGT. This CDR3 is 15 amino acids long. CDR3 in amino acids: CASSEQDRGFGGYTF. The DNA for the CDR3 is TGTGCCAGCAGTGAGCAGGACAGGGGATTTGGTGGCTACACCTTC.

The J gene is TRBJ2-1, the V gene TRBV20-1; the match to TRBD2 covers 15 bases. The ends lost 5 bases at V and 7 bases at J; junction bases unmatched: 6. Germline V gene lookup returns CDR1 DFQATT and CDR2 SNEGSKA (reference sequence). This CDR3 is 15 amino acids long. The CDR3 region is CSAETGTSGRNEQFF. The CDR3 region has the DNA TGCAGTGCTGAAACCGGGACTAGCGGGAGGAATGAGCAGTTCTTC.

This clonotype showed up just once. The rearrangement joins TRBV28 to TRBJ1-5, with no clear D. The germline V gene encodes CDR1 MDHEN and CDR2 SYDVKM. The CDR3 is made up of 16 amino acids. V lost 3 bases, J lost 4 bases, and 16 bases lay in between. The CDR3: CASSFDFFGENQPQHF. The CDR3 DNA is TGTGCCAGCAGTTTCGATTTCTTCGGGGAGAATCAGCCCCAGCATTTT.

The genes are TRBV9 and TRBJ1-6, with 9 bases matching TRBD1. Germline V gives CDR1 SGDLS, CDR2 YYNGEE. This CDR3 is built from 15 residues. V shed 3 bases and J 7 bases; nucleotides not matched to a gene: 5. The CDR3 bases are TGTGCCAGCAGCGGACCACAGGGGGCCAATTCACCCCTCCACTTT. This sequence encodes CASSGPQGANSPLHF.

The CDR3 is CASSVVGDNSPLHF. The CDR3 DNA follows: TGTGCCAGCAGCGTAGTGGGTGATAATTCACCCCTCCACTTT. This chain links TRBV9 with TRBJ1-6; D is ambiguous. This CDR3 has 14 amino acids. V lost 0 bases to trimming and J lost 5 bases, with 6 bases between them. CDR1 and CDR2 from the germline V gene are SGDLS and YYNGEE.

This clonotype was observed a single time. The genes are TRBV2 and TRBJ1-6, with unresolved D. This CDR3 comprises 15 residues. The V gene lost 7 bases and the J gene lost 1 base, with 11 bases spanning the gap. Germline CDR1 is SNHLY and CDR2 is FYNNEI. The CDR3 DNA is TGTGCCAGCATCAAGGCCCTATCCTATAATTCACCCCTCCACTTT. Its translation is CASIKALSYNSPLHF.

V and J are TRBV28 and TRBJ2-4; 8 bases match TRBD1. Germline CDR1 reads MDHEN; CDR2 reads SYDVKM. V lost 8 bases to trimming and J lost 9 bases; unmatched junction nucleotides: 9. The CDR3 contains 13 residues. The CDR3 DNA follows: TGTGCCAGCCTTGGACAGGGAGAAACCATTCAGTACTTC. Amino acids: CASLGQGETIQYF. The whole variable domain, remainder taken from reference TRBV28 and TRBJ2-4, is DVKVTQSSRYLVKRTGEKVFLECVQDMDHENMFWYRQDPGLGLRLIYFSYDVKMKEKGDIPEGYSVSREKKERFSLILESASTNQTSMYLCASLGQGETIQYFGAGTRLSVL.

V is TRBV12-3 or TRBV12-4 and J is TRBJ1-1; D is perhaps TRBD1 (6 bases). The CDR3 covers 14 residues. V lost 5 bases and J 1 base, leaving 11 bases between the germline ends. CDR3 protein: CASSPPGANTEAFF. CDR3 in DNA: TGTGCCAGCAGTCCACCGGGGGCGAACACTGAAGCTTTCTTT.

This rearrangement joins TRBV3-1 to TRBJ2-7; 8 bases fit TRBD2. This CDR3 is built from 14 residues. V trimming: 3 bases; J trimming: 3 bases; junction bases outside the gene matches: 4. The V gene's germline CDR1 is LGHDT and CDR2 YNNKEL (reference sequence). CDR3 amino acids: CASSQSSGDYEQYF. CDR3 DNA sequence: TGTGCCAGCAGCCAGAGTAGCGGGGACTACGAGCAGTACTTC.